One TCR beta chain is described in this entry. Its matching antigen is unknown. This record belongs to a study of T cell responses to AZD1222 COVID-19 vaccine. Study-level points and caveats: No day 14 peak samples; only post-peak repertoires were characterized. Spike regions recognized by vaccine-associated CD4 TCRs spanned the protein, led by 160-218 and 743-854. Clonal diversity was possibly underestimated, and white British individuals and females predominated among donors.

The method was immunoSEQ multiplex PCR; TCRdb's version includes in-frame clones alone and lacks a portion of them. The sample has under 250,000 clones, roughly 91% seen once. The germline CDR1 and CDR2 sequences are LNHDA and SQIVND (reference sequence). This CDR3 has 14 amino acids. The V segment lost 4 bases and the J segment 7 bases; nucleotides outside the gene matches: 4. This sequence was found in an adult in good health. Sequencing was performed on peripheral blood, taken on day 0 of MenACWY control vaccination. The chain combines TRBV19 with TRBJ1-4; 9 positions agree with TRBD1. The CDR3 loop reads CASSTDRGSEKLFF. CDR3 DNA: TGTGCCAGTAGTACGGACAGGGGAAGTGAAAAACTGTTTTTT.